The T cell receptor beta chain described here comes from a study of blood T cell repertoires in COVID-19. Study background: The United States, Italy and Spain provided the acute and convalescent COVID-19 samples. From T cells, B-cell-depleted T cells, or PBMCs came the material, which was cDNA or gDNA.

Authors' processing steps: The assay estimated nucleated cells by amplifying reference gene primers. Only in-frame clones appear in the TCRdb table, and some are missing; sequencing was by immunoSEQ multiplex PCR. For V, J and clone size, that table is used; D and trimming come from the DNA. The sample holds about 200,000 clones, roughly 86% seen once. Sample: peripheral blood. This clonotype was obtained from a man between 18 and 29 years old with active or convalescent COVID-19.

As DNA, the CDR3 is TGTGCCAGCAGCGTAGGGGGCCCCTACAATGAGCAGTTCTTC. Translation gives CASSVGGPYNEQFF. The chain is built from TRBV9 and TRBJ2-1; tentative D call: TRBD1 (5 bases). The V end lost 0 bases, the J end lost 2 bases, and 6 bases lay between the germline ends. Germline V CDR1 and CDR2: SGDLS, YYNGEE. The CDR3 sequence is 14 residues long.